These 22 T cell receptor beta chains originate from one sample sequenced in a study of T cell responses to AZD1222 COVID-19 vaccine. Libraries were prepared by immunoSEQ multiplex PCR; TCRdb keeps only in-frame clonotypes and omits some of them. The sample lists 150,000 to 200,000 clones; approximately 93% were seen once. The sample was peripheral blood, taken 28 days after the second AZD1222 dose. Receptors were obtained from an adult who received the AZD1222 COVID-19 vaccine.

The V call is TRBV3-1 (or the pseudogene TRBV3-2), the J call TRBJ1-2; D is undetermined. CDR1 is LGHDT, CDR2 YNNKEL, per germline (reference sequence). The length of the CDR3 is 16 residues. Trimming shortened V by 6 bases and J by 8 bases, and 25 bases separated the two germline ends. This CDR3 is CASSPGRDTGRSGYTF. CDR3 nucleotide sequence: TGTGCCAGCAGTCCCGGACGAGACACGGGTCGATCGGGCTACACCTTC.

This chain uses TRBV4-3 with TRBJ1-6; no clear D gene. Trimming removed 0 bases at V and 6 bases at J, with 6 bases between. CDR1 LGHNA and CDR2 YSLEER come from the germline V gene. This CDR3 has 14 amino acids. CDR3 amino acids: CASSQDRLNSPLHF. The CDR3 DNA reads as TGCGCCAGCAGCCAAGATAGACTTAATTCACCCCTCCACTTT.

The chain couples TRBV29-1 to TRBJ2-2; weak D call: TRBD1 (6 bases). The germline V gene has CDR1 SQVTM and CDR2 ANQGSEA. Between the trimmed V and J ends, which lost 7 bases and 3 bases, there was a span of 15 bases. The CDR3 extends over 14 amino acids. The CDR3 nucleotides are TGCAGCGGGGGGCCAGTTCGAGACACCGGGGAGCTGTTTTTT. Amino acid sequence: CSGGPVRDTGELFF.

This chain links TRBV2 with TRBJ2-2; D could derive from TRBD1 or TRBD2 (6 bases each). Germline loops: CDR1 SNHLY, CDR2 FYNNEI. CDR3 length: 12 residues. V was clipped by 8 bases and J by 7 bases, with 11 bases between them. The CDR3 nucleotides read TGTGCCAGCGGGGGGCGGTTCGGGGAGCTGTTTTTT. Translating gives CASGGRFGELFF. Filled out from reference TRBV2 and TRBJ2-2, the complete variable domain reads EPEVTQTPSHQVTQMGQEVILRCVPISNHLYFYWYRQILGQKVEFLVSFYNNEISEKSEIFDDQFSVERPDGSNFTLKIRSTKLEDSAMYFCASGGRFGELFFGEGSRLTVL.

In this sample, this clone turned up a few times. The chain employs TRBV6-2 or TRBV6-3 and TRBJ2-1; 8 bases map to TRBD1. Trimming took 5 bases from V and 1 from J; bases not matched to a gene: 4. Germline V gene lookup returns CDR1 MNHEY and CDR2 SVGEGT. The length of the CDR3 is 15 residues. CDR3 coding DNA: TGTGCCAGCAGTCCCGGGACAGGTTCCTACAATGAGCAGTTCTTC. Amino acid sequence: CASSPGTGSYNEQFF.

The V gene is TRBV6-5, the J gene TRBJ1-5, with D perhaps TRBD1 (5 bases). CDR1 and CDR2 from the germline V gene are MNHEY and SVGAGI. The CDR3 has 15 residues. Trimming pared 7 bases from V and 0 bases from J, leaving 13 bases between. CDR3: CASTQRTLSNQPQHF. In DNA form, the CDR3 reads TGTGCCAGCACCCAAAGGACACTTAGCAATCAGCCCCAGCATTTT.

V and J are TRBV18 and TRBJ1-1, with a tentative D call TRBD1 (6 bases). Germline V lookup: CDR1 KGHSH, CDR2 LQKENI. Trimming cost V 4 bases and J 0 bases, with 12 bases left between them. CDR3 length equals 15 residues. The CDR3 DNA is TGTGCCAGCTCACGAGGGGGTGCGATGAACACTGAAGCTTTCTTT. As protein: CASSRGGAMNTEAFF.

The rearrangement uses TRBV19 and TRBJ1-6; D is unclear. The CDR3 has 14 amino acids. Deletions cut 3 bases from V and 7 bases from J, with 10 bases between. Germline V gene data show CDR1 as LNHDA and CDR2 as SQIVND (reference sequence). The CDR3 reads CASSIAGGNSPLHF. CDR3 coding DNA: TGTGCCAGTAGTATCGCAGGCGGCAATTCACCCCTCCACTTT.

CDR3 DNA: TGTGCCTGGAGCCCGGGGCTAGACCAGCCCCAGCATTTT. Amino acid sequence: CAWSPGLDQPQHF. The chain has TRBV30 and TRBJ1-5; maybe TRBD1 (5 bases). This CDR3 has 13 amino acids. The V and J ends lost 3 bases and 7 bases respectively, with 13 bases between them. Germline V gene data show CDR1 as GTSNPN and CDR2 as SVGIG (reference sequence).

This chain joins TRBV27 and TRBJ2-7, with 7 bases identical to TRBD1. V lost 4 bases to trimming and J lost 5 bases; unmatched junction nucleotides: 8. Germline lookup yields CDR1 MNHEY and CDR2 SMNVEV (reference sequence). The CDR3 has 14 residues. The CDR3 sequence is CASSSGQVWNEQYF. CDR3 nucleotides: TGTGCCAGCAGTTCAGGACAGGTGTGGAACGAGCAGTACTTC.

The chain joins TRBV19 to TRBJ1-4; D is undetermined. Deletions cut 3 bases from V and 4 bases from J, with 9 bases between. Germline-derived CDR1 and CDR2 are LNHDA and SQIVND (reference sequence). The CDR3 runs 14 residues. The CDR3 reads CASSIFGFNEKLFF. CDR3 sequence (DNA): TGTGCCAGTAGTATTTTCGGGTTTAATGAAAAACTGTTTTTT.

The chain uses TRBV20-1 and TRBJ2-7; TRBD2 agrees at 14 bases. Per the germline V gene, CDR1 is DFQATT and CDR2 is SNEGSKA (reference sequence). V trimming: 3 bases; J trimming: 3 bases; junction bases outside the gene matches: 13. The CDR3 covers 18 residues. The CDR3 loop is CSASEPGLAGVGLYEQYF. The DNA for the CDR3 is TGCAGTGCTAGTGAACCGGGACTAGCGGGAGTCGGACTCTACGAGCAGTACTTC.

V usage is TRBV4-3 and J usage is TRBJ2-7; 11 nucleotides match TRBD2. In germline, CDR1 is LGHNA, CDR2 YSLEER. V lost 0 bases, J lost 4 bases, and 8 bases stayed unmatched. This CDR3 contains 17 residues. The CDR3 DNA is TGCGCCAGCAGCCAAGATCTCTTTAGCGGGGGGGTATACGAGCAGTACTTC. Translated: CASSQDLFSGGVYEQYF.

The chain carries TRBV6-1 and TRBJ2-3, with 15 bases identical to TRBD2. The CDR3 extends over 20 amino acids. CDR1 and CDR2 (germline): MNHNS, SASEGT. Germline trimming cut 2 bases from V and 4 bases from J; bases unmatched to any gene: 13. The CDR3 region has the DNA TGTGCCAGCAGTGAACCTTGGACTAGCGGGAGGGCCTTGGGGTCAGATACGCAGTATTTT. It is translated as CASSEPWTSGRALGSDTQYF.

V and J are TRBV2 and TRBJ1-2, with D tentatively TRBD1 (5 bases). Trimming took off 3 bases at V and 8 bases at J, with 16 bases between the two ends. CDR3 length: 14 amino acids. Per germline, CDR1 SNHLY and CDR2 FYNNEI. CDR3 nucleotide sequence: TGTGCCAGCAGTGAGGAAAGGGGCCTGGGGGGCTACACCTTC. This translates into CASSEERGLGGYTF. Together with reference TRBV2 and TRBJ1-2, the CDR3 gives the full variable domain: EPEVTQTPSHQVTQMGQEVILRCVPISNHLYFYWYRQILGQKVEFLVSFYNNEISEKSEIFDDQFSVERPDGSNFTLKIRSTKLEDSAMYFCASSEERGLGGYTFGSGTRLTVV.

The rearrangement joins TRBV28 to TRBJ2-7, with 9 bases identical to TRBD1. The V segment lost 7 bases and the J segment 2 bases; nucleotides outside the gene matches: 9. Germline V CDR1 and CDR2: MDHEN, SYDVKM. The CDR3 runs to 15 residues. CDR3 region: CASILRDRVPYEQYF. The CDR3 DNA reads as TGTGCCAGCATCCTCCGGGACAGGGTCCCCTACGAGCAGTACTTC.

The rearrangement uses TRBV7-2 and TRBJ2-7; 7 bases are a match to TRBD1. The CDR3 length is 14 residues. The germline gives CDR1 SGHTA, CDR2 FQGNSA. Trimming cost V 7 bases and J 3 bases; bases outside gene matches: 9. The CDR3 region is CASTHRQGNYEQYF. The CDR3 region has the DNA TGTGCCAGCACCCACAGACAGGGAAACTACGAGCAGTACTTC.

The CDR3 sequence is CASSFNGVNTEAFF. CDR3 DNA: TGTGCCAGCAGCTTTAATGGGGTGAACACTGAAGCTTTCTTT. The chain joins TRBV7-6 to TRBJ1-1; no definite D call. This CDR3 has 14 amino acids. Between the trimmed V and J ends, which lost 3 bases and 0 bases, there was a span of 8 bases. Germline assignment: CDR1 SGHVS and CDR2 FNYEAQ.

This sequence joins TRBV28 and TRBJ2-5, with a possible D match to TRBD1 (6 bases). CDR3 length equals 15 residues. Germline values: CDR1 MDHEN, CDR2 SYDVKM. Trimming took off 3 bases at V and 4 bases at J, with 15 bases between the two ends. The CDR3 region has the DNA TGTGCCAGCAGTTTCTTCAACAGGGAATTAGAGACCCAGTACTTC. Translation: CASSFFNRELETQYF.

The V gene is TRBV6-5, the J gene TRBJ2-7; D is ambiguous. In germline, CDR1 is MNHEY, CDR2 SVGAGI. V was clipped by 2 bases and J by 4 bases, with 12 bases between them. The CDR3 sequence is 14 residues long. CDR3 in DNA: TGTGCCAGCAGTTACCAGCCGGCTCGGTACGAGCAGTACTTC. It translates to CASSYQPARYEQYF.

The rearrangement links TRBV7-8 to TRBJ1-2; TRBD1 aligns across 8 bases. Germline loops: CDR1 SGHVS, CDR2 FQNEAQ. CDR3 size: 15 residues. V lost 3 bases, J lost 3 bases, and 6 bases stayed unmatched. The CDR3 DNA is TGTGCCAGCAGCTTGGGACAGGCCCCTCACTATGGCTACACCTTC. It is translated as CASSLGQAPHYGYTF.

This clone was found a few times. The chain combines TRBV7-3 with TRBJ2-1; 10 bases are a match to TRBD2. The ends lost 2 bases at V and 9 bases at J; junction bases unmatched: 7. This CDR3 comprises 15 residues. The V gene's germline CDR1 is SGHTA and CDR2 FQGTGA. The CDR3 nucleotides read TGTGCCAGCAGCTTAGGGCTAGCGGGAGTACCTGAGCAGTTCTTC. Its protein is CASSLGLAGVPEQFF.